The 14 T cell receptor beta chains below all came from one sample that was sequenced in a study of cytomegalovirus exposure and HLA in healthy donors. PCR used 60 Vbeta primers and 13 Jbeta primers. TCRdb's table, derived via immunoSEQ multiplex PCR, lists solely in-frame clones and lacks some. The top ten clones hold about 6% of a sample with about 210,000 clones, roughly 87% of them seen once. Sequences were obtained from PBMCs. These receptors were obtained from a man aged 35-49 years in good health and CMV-seropositive.

The chain joins TRBV27 to TRBJ2-3; 7 positions agree with TRBD2. Per the germline V gene, CDR1 is MNHEY and CDR2 is SMNVEV (reference sequence). The J segment lost 2 bases and the V segment lost 4 bases, leaving 6 bases of the junction unmatched. The CDR3 loop spans 15 amino acids. The CDR3 protein is CASSSGLQFTDTQYF. DNA for the CDR3: TGTGCCAGCAGTTCGGGACTACAGTTCACAGATACGCAGTATTTT.

The V gene is TRBV29-1, the J gene TRBJ1-1, with TRBD1 as a possible D gene (5 bases). Germline lookup yields CDR1 SQVTM and CDR2 ANQGSEA. CDR3 length: 10 residues. The CDR3 here is CSGGVTEAFF. CDR3 in DNA: TGCAGTGGGGGGGTCACTGAAGCTTTCTTT.

The genes are TRBV7-6 and TRBJ1-5; D not certain. The V gene lost 5 bases and the J gene lost 10 bases, with 15 bases spanning the gap. The V gene's germline CDR1 is SGHVS and CDR2 FNYEAQ. This CDR3 spans 13 amino acids. The CDR3 region is CASSPSFRGPQHF. CDR3 coding DNA: TGTGCCAGCAGCCCGAGTTTCCGGGGTCCCCAGCATTTT.

This rearrangement joins TRBV9 to TRBJ2-3; 13 bases map to TRBD2. The germline CDR1 and CDR2 sequences are SGDLS and YYNGEE. With 0 bases clipped from V and 0 bases from J, the junction kept 7 bases outside the gene matches. The CDR3 has 19 residues. The CDR3, as DNA: TGTGCCAGCAGCGTAGCACTAGCGGGAGGGCCATCTAGCACAGATACGCAGTATTTT. This encodes CASSVALAGGPSSTDTQYF.

The V and J genes are TRBV19 and TRBJ2-2; D is possibly TRBD2 (5 bases). Germline lookup yields CDR1 LNHDA and CDR2 SQIVND (reference sequence). The length of the CDR3 is 15 residues. The germline V and J ends were trimmed by 5 bases and 0 bases, with 10 bases remaining between them. This chain's CDR3 is CASSPWTPNTGELFF. The CDR3 DNA follows: TGTGCCAGTAGTCCTTGGACTCCGAACACCGGGGAGCTGTTTTTT.

The V call is TRBV10-3, the J call TRBJ2-3, with D possibly matching TRBD1 (5 bases). CDR1 is ENHRY and CDR2 is SYGVKD in the germline V gene. CDR3 length: 17 amino acids. V was shortened by 6 bases and J by 0 bases, with 19 bases between the two germline ends. Here the CDR3 DNA reads TGTGCCATCAGCGAGGCCTCAGGGCGAATTAGCACAGATACGCAGTATTTT. As protein: CAISEASGRISTDTQYF.

The V and J genes are TRBV27 and TRBJ2-2; tentatively, D is TRBD1 (6 bases). Germline V lookup: CDR1 MNHEY, CDR2 SMNVEV (reference sequence). The CDR3 consists of 18 residues. V lost 1 base to trimming and J lost 1 base, with 16 bases between them. This CDR3 reads CASSLWSGHFQNTGELFF. The DNA of the CDR3 is TGTGCCAGCAGTTTATGGTCGGGACACTTTCAGAACACCGGGGAGCTGTTTTTT.

V usage is TRBV5-1 and J usage is TRBJ2-1; 8 positions agree with TRBD1. The CDR3 spans 18 residues. CDR1 and CDR2 (germline): SGHRS, YFSETQ. V was pared by 1 base and J by 1 base, with 10 bases of the junction left unmatched. DNA of the CDR3: TGCGCCAGCAGCTTGACCAGGGGGCGCTTTGGGTCCTACAATGAGCAGTTCTTC. Encoded protein: CASSLTRGRFGSYNEQFF.

The chain uses TRBV19 and TRBJ1-2, with D possibly being TRBD1 (5 bases). Trimming took off 4 bases at V and 1 base at J, with 10 bases between the two ends. There are 14 residues in the CDR3. The germline CDR1 and CDR2 sequences are LNHDA and SQIVND (reference sequence). Written as DNA, the CDR3 is TGTGCCAGTAGTAGAAGGGGAAATAACTATGGCTACACCTTC. Encoded protein: CASSRRGNNYGYTF.

J is TRBJ2-5 and V is TRBV7-3; weak D call: TRBD1 (5 bases). The CDR3 is 14 amino acids. V was trimmed by 1 base and J by 4 bases, leaving 10 bases between them. Germline V CDR1 and CDR2: SGHTA, FQGTGA. CDR3 nucleotides: TGTGCCAGCAGCTTAAGGCCAGGGCCAGAGACCCAGTACTTC. Its protein is CASSLRPGPETQYF.

The chain links TRBV15 to TRBJ2-7; 7 bases are shared with TRBD2. The CDR3 spans 15 residues. Germline V gives CDR1 LNHNV, CDR2 YYDKDF (reference sequence). The trim removed 1 base at V and 3 bases at J, leaving 6 bases unmatched. CDR3 in amino acids: CATSRGTGGGYEQYF. CDR3 sequence (DNA): TGTGCCACCAGCAGAGGGACGGGAGGCGGCTACGAGCAGTACTTC. Drawing the rest from reference TRBV15 and TRBJ2-7, the complete variable domain is DAMVIQNPRYQVTQFGKPVTLSCSQTLNHNVMYWYQQKSSQAPKLLFHYYDKDFNNEADTPDNFQSRRPNTSFCFLDIRSPGLGDTAMYLCATSRGTGGGYEQYFGPGTRLTVT.

This clone appeared a single time. This rearrangement joins TRBV7-8 to TRBJ2-7; D is ambiguous. The length of the CDR3 is 12 residues. Per the germline V gene, CDR1 is SGHVS and CDR2 is FQNEAQ. V was shortened by 4 bases and J by 3 bases, with 7 bases between the two germline ends. The CDR3 is CASSSNNYEQYF. CDR3 DNA: TGTGCCAGCAGCTCGAACAACTACGAGCAGTACTTC.

This chain connects TRBV6-6 to TRBJ1-4; TRBD1 agrees at 9 bases. The germline gives CDR1 MNHNY, CDR2 SVGAGI (reference sequence). V trimming: 4 bases; J trimming: 4 bases; junction bases outside the gene matches: 1. CDR3 length: 14 residues. This CDR3 reads CASSWDRVNEKLFF. The CDR3 bases are TGTGCCAGCAGTTGGGACAGGGTTAATGAAAAACTGTTTTTT.

The chain employs TRBV18 and TRBJ1-1, with a possible D match to TRBD1 (6 bases). Germline lookup yields CDR1 KGHSH and CDR2 LQKENI. This CDR3 has 15 residues. V was pared by 5 bases and J by 3 bases, with 16 bases between. This CDR3 reads CASSERTAGDTEAFF. As DNA, the CDR3 is TGTGCCAGCTCAGAACGGACAGCCGGGGACACTGAAGCTTTCTTT.